This T cell receptor beta chain is from a study of T-cell memory formation after mild COVID-19. V shed 0 bases and J shed 4 bases, with 10 bases lying between them. The CDR3 has 13 residues. Germline V lookup: CDR1 DFQATT, CDR2 SNEGSKA (reference sequence). In its sample, this clonotype was seen many times. TCRdb independently ran MiXCR on the 5' RACE reads; one entry per CDR3 protein. The sample contains roughly 400,000 distinct CDR3 sequences, approximately 15% of which appear only once. The sample was PBMCs or a T cell subset sorted from them (not recorded which). This clonotype was obtained from a young man who had mild COVID-19 (a few samples of this study predate the infection). Cell type and time point are not known. The V and J genes are TRBV20-1 and TRBJ2-7, with unresolved D. The CDR3 sequence is CSARERTDYEQYF. The CDR3 DNA sequence: TGCAGTGCTAGAGAGAGGACGGATTACGAGCAGTACTTC.